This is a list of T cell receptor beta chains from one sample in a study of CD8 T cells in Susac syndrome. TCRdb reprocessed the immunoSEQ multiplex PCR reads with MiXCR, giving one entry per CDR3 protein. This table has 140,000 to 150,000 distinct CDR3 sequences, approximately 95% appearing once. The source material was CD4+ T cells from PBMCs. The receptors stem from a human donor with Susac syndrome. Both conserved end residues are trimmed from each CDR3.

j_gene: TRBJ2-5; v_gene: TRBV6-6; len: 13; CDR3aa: ASSYGKGEGETQY
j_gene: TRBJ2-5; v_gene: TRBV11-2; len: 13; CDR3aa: ASSLDLLDVGTQY
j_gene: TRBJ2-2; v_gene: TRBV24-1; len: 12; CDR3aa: ATGTGANTGELF
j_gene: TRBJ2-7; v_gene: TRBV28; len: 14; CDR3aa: ASSPWTSGSNYEQY
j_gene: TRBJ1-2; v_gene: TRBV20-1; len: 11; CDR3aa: SARDAGSSGYT
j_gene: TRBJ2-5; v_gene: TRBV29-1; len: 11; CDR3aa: SAGGRQQETQY
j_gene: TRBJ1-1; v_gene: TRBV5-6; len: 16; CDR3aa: ASSDRVSGARLDTEAF
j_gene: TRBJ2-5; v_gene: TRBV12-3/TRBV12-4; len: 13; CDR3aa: ASSLTGGNSETQY
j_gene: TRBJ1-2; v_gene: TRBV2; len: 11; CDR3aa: ASSENREAGYT
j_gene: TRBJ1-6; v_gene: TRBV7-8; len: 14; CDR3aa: ASSHSDSRGASPLH
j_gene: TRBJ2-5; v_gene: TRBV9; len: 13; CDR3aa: ASSVGRGLTETQY
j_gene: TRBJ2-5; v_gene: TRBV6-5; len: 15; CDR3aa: ASSYSPPGGRGETQY
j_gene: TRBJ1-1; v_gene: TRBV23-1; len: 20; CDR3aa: ASSHDASGQGVERDGNTEAF
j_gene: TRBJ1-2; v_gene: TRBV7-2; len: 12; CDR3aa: ASSSPLGWGGYT
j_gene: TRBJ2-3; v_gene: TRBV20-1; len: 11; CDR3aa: SADPAGTDTQY
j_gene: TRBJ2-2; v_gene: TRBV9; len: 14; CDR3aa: ASSPGTGANTGELF
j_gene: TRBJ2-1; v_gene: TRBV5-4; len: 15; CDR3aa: ASSLELAGGPYNEQF
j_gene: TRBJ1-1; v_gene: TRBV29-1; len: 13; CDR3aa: SVEGGGTRNTEAF
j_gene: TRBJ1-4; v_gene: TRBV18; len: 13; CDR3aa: ASSRSGPANEKLF
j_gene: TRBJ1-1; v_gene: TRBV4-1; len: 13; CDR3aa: ASSQAWGRRTEAF
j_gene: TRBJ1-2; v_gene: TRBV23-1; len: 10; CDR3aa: ASNKTGDGYT
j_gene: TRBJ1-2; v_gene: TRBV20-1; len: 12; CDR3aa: SARYRGPGYGYT
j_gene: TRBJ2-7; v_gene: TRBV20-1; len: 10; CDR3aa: SAGGDSYEQY
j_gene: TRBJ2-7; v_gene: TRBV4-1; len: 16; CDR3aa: ASSRCPGTGGQAYEQY
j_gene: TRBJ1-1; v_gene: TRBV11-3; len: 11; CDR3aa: ASSSTGTTEAF
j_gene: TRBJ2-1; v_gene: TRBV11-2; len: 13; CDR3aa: ASSFERGSYNEQF
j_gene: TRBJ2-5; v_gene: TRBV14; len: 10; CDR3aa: ASSHPQETQY
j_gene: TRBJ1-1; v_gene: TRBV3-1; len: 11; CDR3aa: ASSQHRDGEAF